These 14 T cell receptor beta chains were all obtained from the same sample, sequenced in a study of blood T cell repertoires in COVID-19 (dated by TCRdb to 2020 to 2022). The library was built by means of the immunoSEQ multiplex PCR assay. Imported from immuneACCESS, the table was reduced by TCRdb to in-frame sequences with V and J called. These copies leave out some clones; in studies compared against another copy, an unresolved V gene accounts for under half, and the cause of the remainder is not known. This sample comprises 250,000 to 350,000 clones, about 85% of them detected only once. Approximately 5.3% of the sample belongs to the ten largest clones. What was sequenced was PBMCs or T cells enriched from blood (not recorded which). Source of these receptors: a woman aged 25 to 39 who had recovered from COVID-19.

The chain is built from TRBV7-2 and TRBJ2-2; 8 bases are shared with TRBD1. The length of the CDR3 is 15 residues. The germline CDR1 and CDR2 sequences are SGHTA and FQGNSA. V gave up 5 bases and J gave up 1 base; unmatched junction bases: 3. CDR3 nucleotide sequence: TGTGCCAGCAGCCCGGGACAGGTGAACACCGGGGAGCTGTTTTTT. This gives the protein CASSPGQVNTGELFF.

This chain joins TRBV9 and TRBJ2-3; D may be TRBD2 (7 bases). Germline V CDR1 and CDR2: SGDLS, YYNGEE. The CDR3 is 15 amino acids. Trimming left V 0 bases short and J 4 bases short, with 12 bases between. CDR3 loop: CASSVVGGGSDTQYF. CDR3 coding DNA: TGTGCCAGCAGCGTAGTTGGCGGGGGCTCAGATACGCAGTATTTT. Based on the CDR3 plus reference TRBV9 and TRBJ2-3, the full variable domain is DSGVTQTPKHLITATGQRVTLRCSPRSGDLSVYWYQQSLDQGLQFLIQYYNGEERAKGNILERFSAQQFPDLHSELNLSSLELGDSALYFCASSVVGGGSDTQYFGPGTRLTVL.

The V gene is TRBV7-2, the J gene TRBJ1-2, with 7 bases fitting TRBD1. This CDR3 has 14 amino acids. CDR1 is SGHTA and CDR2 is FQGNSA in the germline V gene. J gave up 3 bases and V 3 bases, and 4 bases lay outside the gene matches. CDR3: CASSFNQGDYGYTF. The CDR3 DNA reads TGTGCCAGCAGCTTTAATCAGGGGGACTATGGCTACACCTTC.

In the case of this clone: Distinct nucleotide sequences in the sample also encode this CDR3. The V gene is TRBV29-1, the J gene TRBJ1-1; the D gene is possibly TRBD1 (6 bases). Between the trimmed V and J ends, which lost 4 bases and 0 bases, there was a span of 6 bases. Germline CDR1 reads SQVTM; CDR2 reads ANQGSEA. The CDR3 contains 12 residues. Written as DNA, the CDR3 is TGCAGCGTTGGACAGGTGAACACTGAAGCTTTCTTT. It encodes CSVGQVNTEAFF.

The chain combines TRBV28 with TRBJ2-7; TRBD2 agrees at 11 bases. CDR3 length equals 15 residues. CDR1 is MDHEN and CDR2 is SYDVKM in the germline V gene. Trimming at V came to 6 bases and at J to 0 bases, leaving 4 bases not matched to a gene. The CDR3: CASSYSGGASYEQYF. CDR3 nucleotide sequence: TGTGCCAGCAGCTATAGCGGGGGGGCCTCCTACGAGCAGTACTTC.

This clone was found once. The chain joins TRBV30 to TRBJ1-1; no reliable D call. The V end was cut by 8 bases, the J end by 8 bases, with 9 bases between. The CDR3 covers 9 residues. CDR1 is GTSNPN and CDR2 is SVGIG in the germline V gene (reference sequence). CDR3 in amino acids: CAQLPEAFF. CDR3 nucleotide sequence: TGTGCCCAACTGCCCGAAGCTTTCTTT.

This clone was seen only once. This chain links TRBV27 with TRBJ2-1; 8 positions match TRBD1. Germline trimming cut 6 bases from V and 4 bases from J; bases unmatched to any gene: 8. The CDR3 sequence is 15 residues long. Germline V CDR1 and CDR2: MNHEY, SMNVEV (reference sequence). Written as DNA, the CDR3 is TGTGCCAGCAGGAGAATGGACAGGGTTTACAATGAGCAGTTCTTC. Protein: CASRRMDRVYNEQFF.

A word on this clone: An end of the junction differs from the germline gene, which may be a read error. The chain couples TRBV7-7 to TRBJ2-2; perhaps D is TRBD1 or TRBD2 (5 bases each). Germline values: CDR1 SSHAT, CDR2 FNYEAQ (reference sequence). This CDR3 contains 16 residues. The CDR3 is CASSLASPRATGELFF. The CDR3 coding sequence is TGTGCTAGCAGCTTAGCGAGCCCCAGGGCGACCGGGGAGCTGTTTTTT.

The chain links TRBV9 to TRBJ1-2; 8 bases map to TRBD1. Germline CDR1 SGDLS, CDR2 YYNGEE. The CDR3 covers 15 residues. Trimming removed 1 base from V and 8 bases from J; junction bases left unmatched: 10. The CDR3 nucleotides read TGTGCCAGCAGCGTATCGGCAGGGGGCGCAGGAGGCTACACCTTC. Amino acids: CASSVSAGGAGGYTF.

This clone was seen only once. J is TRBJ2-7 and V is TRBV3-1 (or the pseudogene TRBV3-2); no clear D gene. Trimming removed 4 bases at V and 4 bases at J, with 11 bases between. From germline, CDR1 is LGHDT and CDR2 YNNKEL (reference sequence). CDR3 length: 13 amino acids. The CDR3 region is CASSLRQGYEQYF. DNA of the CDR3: TGTGCCAGCAGCCTACGACAAGGTTACGAGCAGTACTTC.

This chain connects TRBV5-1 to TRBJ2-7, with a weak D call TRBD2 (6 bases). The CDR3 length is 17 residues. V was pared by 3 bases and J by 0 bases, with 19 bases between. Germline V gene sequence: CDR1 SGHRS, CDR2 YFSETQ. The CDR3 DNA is TGCGCCAGCAGCTGGGGGACTCTCAACCCCAGCTCCTACGAGCAGTACTTC. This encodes CASSWGTLNPSSYEQYF.

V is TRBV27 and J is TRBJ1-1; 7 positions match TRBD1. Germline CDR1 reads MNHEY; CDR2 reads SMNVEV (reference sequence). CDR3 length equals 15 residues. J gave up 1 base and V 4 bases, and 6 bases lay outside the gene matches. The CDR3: CASSSLGTENTEAFF. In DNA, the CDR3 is TGTGCCAGCAGTTCTCTAGGGACAGAGAACACTGAAGCTTTCTTT.

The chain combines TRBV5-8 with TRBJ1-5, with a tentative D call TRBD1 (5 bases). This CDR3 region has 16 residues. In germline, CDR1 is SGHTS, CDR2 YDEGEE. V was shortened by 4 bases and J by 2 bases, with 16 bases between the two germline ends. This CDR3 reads CASSGGAGVGNQPQHF. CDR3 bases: TGTGCCAGCAGCGGGGGAGCGGGGGTGGGCAATCAGCCCCAGCATTTT.

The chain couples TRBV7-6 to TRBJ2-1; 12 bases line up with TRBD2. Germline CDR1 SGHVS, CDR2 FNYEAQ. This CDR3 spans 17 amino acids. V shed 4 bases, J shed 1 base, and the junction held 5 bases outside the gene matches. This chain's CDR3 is CASSSGLAGSSYNEQFF. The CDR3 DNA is TGTGCCAGCAGCTCAGGACTAGCGGGGTCTTCCTACAATGAGCAGTTCTTC.